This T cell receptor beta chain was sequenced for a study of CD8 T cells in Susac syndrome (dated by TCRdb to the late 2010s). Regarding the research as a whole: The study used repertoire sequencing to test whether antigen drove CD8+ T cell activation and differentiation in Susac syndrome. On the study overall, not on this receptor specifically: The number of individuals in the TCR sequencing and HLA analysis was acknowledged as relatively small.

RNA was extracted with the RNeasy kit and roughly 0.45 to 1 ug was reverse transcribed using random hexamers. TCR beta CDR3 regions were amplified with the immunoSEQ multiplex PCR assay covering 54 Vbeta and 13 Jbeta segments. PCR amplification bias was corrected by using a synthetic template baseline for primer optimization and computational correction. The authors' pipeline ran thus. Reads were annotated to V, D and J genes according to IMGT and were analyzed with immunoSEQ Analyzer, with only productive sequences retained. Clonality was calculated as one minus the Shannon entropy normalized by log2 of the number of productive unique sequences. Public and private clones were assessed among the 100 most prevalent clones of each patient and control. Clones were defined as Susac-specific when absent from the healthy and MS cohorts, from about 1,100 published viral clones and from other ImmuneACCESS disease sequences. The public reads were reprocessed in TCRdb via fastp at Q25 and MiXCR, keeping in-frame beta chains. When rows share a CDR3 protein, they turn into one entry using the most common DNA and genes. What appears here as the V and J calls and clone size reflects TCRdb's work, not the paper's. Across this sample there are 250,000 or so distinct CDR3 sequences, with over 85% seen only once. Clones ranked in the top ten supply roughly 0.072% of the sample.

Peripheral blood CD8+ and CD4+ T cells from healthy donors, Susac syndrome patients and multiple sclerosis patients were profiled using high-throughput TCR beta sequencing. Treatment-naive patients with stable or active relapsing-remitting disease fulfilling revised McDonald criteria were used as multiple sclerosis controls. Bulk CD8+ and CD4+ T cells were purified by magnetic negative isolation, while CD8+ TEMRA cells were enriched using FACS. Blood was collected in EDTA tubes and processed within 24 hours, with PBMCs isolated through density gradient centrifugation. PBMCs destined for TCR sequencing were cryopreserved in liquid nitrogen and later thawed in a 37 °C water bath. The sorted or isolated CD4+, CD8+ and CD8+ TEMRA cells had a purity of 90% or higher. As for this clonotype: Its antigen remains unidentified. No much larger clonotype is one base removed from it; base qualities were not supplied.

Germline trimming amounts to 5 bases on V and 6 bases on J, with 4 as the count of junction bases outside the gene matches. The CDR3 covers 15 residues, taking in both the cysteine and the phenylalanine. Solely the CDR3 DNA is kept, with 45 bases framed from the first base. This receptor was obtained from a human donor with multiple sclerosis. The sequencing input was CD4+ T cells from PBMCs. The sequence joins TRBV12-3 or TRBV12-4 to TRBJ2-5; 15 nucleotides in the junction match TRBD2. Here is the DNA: TGTGCCAGCAGTCCGGGGACTAGCGGGGGGCAGACCCAGTACTTC. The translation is CASSPGTSGGQTQYF.